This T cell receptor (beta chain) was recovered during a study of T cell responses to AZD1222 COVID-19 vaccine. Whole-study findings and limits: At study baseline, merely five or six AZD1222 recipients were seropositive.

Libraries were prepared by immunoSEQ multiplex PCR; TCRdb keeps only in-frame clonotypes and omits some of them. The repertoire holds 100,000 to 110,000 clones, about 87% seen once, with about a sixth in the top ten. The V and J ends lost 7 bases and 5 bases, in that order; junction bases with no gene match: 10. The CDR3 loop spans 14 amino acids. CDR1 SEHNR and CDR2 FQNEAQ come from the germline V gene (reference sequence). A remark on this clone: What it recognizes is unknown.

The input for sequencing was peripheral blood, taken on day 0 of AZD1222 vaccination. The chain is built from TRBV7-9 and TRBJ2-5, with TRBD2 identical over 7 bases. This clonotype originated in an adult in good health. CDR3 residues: CASTPREESETQYF. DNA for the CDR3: TGTGCCAGCACCCCCCGGGAGGAAAGCGAGACCCAGTACTTC.